This T cell receptor (beta chain) is from a study of human T cells and chemical hapten exposure. Looking at the study overall: Patch tests applied 0.01% DPC to the upper back, read at 6 days. Study conclusions and caveats: The study found that PT1 expanded TCR counts correlated positively with patch test score.

The time point here: patch test 3, about 24 weeks after DPC sensitization. Treatment defined: therapeutic diphenylcyclopropenone sensitization with weekly scalp DPC. Every donor had alopecia and was 18 to 70 years old; all were suitable for DPC. Germline loops: CDR1 DFQATT, CDR2 SNEGSKA (reference sequence). J lost 0 bases, V lost 8 bases, and 9 bases had no gene match. The CDR3 is made up of 14 amino acids. A word on this clonotype: The target antigen is unknown.

Separate cDNA molecules received unique molecular identifiers, which the library attached to them. Using its own MiXCR run on the RACE reads, TCRdb lists one record per CDR3 protein. The data show around 130,000 distinct CDR3 sequences, about 11% seen once. The clonotype originates from a woman aged 50 to 60 with alopecia areata. Some clones in this sample may be carry-over from other donors' samples. The sample was whole blood, taken in connection with sensitization to the hapten diphenylcyclopropenone (DPC). The chain has TRBV20-1 and TRBJ1-1, with TRBD1 identical over 7 bases. CDR3 in amino acids: CSTSQGTLNTEAFF. The CDR3 DNA reads as TGCAGTACCTCACAGGGGACCTTGAACACTGAAGCTTTCTTT.